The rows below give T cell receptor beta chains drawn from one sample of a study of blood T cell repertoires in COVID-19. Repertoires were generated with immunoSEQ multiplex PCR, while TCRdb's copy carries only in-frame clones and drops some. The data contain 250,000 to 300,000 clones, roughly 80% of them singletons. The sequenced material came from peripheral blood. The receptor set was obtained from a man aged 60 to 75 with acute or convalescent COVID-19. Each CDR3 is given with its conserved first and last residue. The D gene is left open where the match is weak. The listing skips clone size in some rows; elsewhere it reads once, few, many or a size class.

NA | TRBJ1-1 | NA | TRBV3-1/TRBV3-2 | CASSQAGTTGEAFF | TGTGCCAGCAGCCAAGCCGGGACTACTGGTGAAGCTTTCTTT
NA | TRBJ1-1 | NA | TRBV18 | CASSSRDTQATEAFF | TGTGCCAGCTCATCCCGGGACACACAAGCCACTGAAGCTTTCTTT
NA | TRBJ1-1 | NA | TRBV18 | CASSPTRTASQGAFF | TGTGCCAGCTCACCAACCAGGACAGCCTCTCAGGGAGCTTTCTTT
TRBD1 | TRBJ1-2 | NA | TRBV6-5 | CASSRQGADGYTF | TGTGCCAGCAGCCGACAGGGGGCGGATGGCTACACCTTC
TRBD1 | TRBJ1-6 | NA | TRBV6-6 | CASRGQGMNNSPLHF | TGTGCCAGCAGGGGACAGGGAATGAATAATTCACCCCTCCACTTT
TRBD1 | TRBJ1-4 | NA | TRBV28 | CASSSTGGAGEKLFF | TGTGCCAGCAGTTCAACAGGGGGCGCAGGAGAAAAACTGTTTTTT
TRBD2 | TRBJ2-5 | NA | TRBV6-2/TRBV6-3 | CASSSPWTSGNRNQETQYF | TGTGCCAGCAGTTCCCCCTGGACTAGCGGGAATAGGAATCAAGAGACCCAGTACTTC
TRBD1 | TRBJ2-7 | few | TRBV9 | CASSVAGTGQYEQYF | TGTGCCAGCAGCGTAGCCGGGACAGGGCAATACGAGCAGTACTTC
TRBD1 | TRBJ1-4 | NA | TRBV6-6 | CASSRTGKNEKLFF | TGTGCCAGCAGTCGGACAGGGAAAAATGAAAAACTGTTTTTT
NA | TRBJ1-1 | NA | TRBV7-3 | CASSEGTANTEAFF | TGTGCCAGCAGCGAAGGGACTGCGAACACTGAAGCTTTCTTT
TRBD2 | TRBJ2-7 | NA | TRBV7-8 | CASSSRTRLAGVAYEQYF | TGTGCCAGCAGCTCCCGTACCCGACTAGCGGGGGTTGCCTACGAGCAGTACTTC